This T cell receptor beta chain was captured by sequencing in a study of cytomegalovirus exposure and HLA in healthy donors (dated by TCRdb to the late 2010s). As for the study more broadly: An earlier analysis of about 530 of the donors reported roughly 300 Gb of sequence data and around 110 million unique TCR beta sequences obtained from around 190 million T cells. An early release covering 550 to 700 HLA-typed donors comprised about 290 gigabases of sequencing data and 85 million or so unique TCR sequences. Of the approximately 370 genotyped donors, 70% to 90% were placed in the genetic ancestry cluster associated with self-reported Caucasian donors. The study aimed to test whether cataloging public T cell receptors could reveal signatures of past pathogen exposure. The T cell repertoires of under 750 subjects were profiled by immunosequencing and related to cytomegalovirus serostatus. In addition to the first cohort of around 670 subjects, a separate validation cohort of over 90 different subjects was used. High-throughput TCR immunosequencing, statistical association of individual TCRs with disease status, and machine learning were combined to predict cytomegalovirus infection status. To study patterns of TCR occurrence, a later analysis re-analyzed previously published TCR beta repertoires from 600 to 750 donors and added high-resolution HLA genotyping. In the later analysis, no new phenotypic data were used to find candidate immune exposures; instead, reliance was placed on TCR beta sequences and their occurrence across donors. An earlier analysis of roughly 580 of the donors used high-throughput TCR beta sequencing to judge whether each TCR beta V gene segment behaved as functional or pseudogenic. Alongside the repertoire data, information on donor age, sex, ethnicity and CMV serostatus was compiled. A later genetic analysis took genome-wide SNP genotypes for 398 of the 666 donors and used that subset as a discovery cohort. All discovery cohort repertoires had been generated on a single sequencing platform. Both class I and class II loci were covered by HLA typing, at four-digit resolution. The number of donors typed differed by locus, with about 620-630 for A, B, C, DRB1 and DQB1, over 500 for DQA1, about 610 for DPA1, and 400 to 490 for DPB1. Roughly 5 DR-DQ haplotypes were handled as single units for association and clustering, since linkage in the cohort was strong. On average, over 200,000 unique TCR beta nucleotide sequences were sequenced per donor among roughly 430 genotyped donors of the cohort, with around 19% of those sequences being non-productive.

The cohort comprised some 700 healthy bone marrow donors. At the time of sampling, all cohort members were nominally healthy, though unrecorded immune exposures were likely present. The donor was CMV seropositive and was included in the group of 250 to 300 seropositive cohort members. A peripheral blood sample was provided by each donor, and peripheral blood mononuclear cells were used for TCR beta sequencing. The Qiagen DNeasy Blood Extraction Kit was used to extract genomic DNA from the blood cell samples. Libraries were built with the immunoSEQ multiplex PCR assay. The multiplex PCR relied on a mix of 60 forward primers for TCR Vbeta segments and 13 reverse primers for TCR Jbeta segments. Amplification of the CDR3 region of rearranged TCR beta genes was performed with a multiplex PCR assay on genomic DNA. The amplified TCR beta libraries were sequenced on the Illumina HiSeq System as 87-base-pair reads. For the original study's pipeline: Across the roughly 700 repertoires, a later analysis counted roughly 77 million unique TCR beta chains, approximately 12 million of which were shared by at least two donors. Raw reads were error-corrected and collapsed into unique sequences with a nearest-neighbor algorithm that merged closely related sequences to remove PCR and sequencing errors. CDR3 sequences were aligned to IMGT reference sequences to assign V, D and J gene segments. For a sequence to be retained, a match of at least six nucleotides to both a V gene segment and a J gene segment was required. A rearrangement counted as productive if the CDR3 had no stop codons and remained in frame with V and J, and every other rearrangement counted as non-productive. Following IMGT convention, CDR3 was defined as the stretch from the second conserved V-encoded cysteine to the conserved J-encoded phenylalanine. The earlier analysis of 500 to 600 of the donors excluded sequences that lacked an unambiguous match to a single V gene segment. In an earlier analysis of a few hundred of the donors, a V segment was called functional when productive rearrangements were above 56.7%, and segregating when the standard deviation between donors exceeded 5%. A statistical classification framework was developed to diagnose cytomegalovirus status using the catalog of TCR beta chain sequences. A later analysis assigned V and J genes by comparing TCR nucleotide sequences with IMGT/GENE-DB human TR gene sequences. In a later analysis, CDR3 sequences and most-parsimonious VDJ recombination scenarios were assigned using the TCRdist pipeline. In a later analysis, each TCR beta chain was defined by its CDR3 amino acid sequence together with its V-gene family, and reads lacking a unique V-gene family were excluded. A later analysis removed 450 to 600 highly shared, low-generation-probability nucleotide sequences to deal with suspected cross-contamination and a sequencing artifact. In a later analysis, a clonal expansion index was calculated for each public chain from normalized within-repertoire ranks of inferred template counts. In a later analysis, generation probabilities were computed using a VDJ recombination model fitted to out-of-frame rearrangements, and the results were checked against IGoR. In a later analysis, TCR-TCR, TCR-HLA and TCR-CMV co-occurrence was scored with hypergeometric tests, and a repertoire-size bias correction was applied to TCR pairs. In a later analysis, false discovery rates were estimated by permuting HLA or CMV assignments 20 times. In a later analysis, co-occurring TCRs were grouped using DBSCAN, and TCRdist sequence similarity was added for clustering within HLA-allele-positive subsets. Repertoires with fewer than 30,000 or more than 120,000 public chains, plus five repertoires with anomalous nucleotide sharing, were excluded from co-occurrence clustering. TCRdb re-hosts the immuneACCESS table, in-frame sequences only. Its copies lack some clones; in the studies checked, an unresolved V gene accounts for under half of them, and the cause for the rest is not known. The D gene and trimming were derived from the DNA, and the V and J assignments and clone size from that table. The sample table holds approximately 58,000 clones. Of the sample, around 12% is held by the ten largest clones.

Trimming at the junction amounts to 0 bases on V and 5 bases on J, and the germline ends lie 7 bases apart. CDR1 WNHNN and CDR2 SYGVQD are derived from the germline V gene (reference sequence). Taken from cysteine to phenylalanine, the CDR3 has 13 residues. The DNA shown is the 39-base CDR3, in frame from base 1. Study-wide findings and limitations: Because HLA typing was unavailable for some donors at each locus, only the typed subset was used in association tests. V-gene and J-gene trimming of TCR beta chains was associated with a missense DCLRE1C variant in a later genetic analysis, and the association was replicated in an independent cohort. The authors suggested that the approach could potentially be extended to other disease states and immunological phenotypes. In a later analysis, TCR association rates were found to vary across HLA loci, with the most associated TCRs seen for DRB1 alleles and the fewest for HLA-C alleles. According to a later analysis, most CMV-associated TCR beta chains appeared to be HLA-restricted, and the HLA associations seemed to be driven largely by CMV exposure. This cohort had only TCR beta chains sequenced, and the lack of alpha or paired-chain data limited which features could be detected. The classifier was reported to diagnose cytomegalovirus status with high specificity and sensitivity in both the original cohort and the validation cohort. In vitro tests confirmed that a few of the cytomegalovirus-associated TCR beta chains recognize cytomegalovirus antigens. CMV serostatus was the only immune exposure information available for the cohort. Correlated functional status among segregating V segments might reflect linkage disequilibrium, but an unknown experimental factor could not be ruled out. Compared with equally common non-associated chains, HLA-associated TCR beta chains in a later analysis were more clonally expanded and had lower generation probabilities. According to a later genetic analysis, donors in an Asian-associated ancestry cluster had fewer N-insertions in productive TCRs than the approximately 690-donor mean. A later analysis associated 15,000 to 20,000 TCR beta sequences with specific HLA alleles at a false discovery rate of 0.05. While some public TCRs were present in many individuals, most TCR sequences turned up only very rarely across donors. A total of 164 TCR beta chains were listed by the study as associated with cytomegalovirus. An earlier analysis of 587 of the donors showed that most TCR beta V segments appeared in productive rearrangements either about 87% or about 30% of the time, which broadly matched IMGT annotations. In a later analysis, several top co-occurrence clusters were reported to appear linked to parvovirus B19, influenza, CMV and Epstein-Barr virus. Assigning TCR associations to individual alleles was difficult when HLA alleles, especially DR and DQ, strongly co-occurred. Roughly uniform sequencing depth across donors was assumed in presence/absence analyses, although this assumption may not hold. The sequencing pipeline was judged likely to have produced a cluster of highly shared sequence variants as a technical artifact. The earlier analysis of 587 of the donors excluded 15 to 20 rarely observed V segments, including chromosome 9 orphons, because counts were too low. A further reported finding was that TCR beta sequences accurately predicted the HLA-A and HLA-B alleles for most subjects in the first cohort. Some IMGT-functional V segments, including TRBV6-2 and TRBV6-3, could not be told apart with the 87-base-pair reads, so those segments were excluded.

To note about this clone: Its antigen is currently not known.

This clonotype originated in a man between 18 and 29 years old in good health and CMV-seropositive. The material sequenced was PBMCs. Recombination joined TRBV10-1 with TRBJ1-1; no D gene is confidently identified. Here is the DNA: TGCGCCAGCAGTGAGTCGACTCGGACTGAAGCTTTCTTT. This is translated as CASSESTRTEAFF.